This T cell receptor (beta chain) was identified during a study of T-cell reconstitution after alpha-beta-depleted transplantation in children. J gave up 4 bases and V 3 bases, and 1 base lay outside the gene matches. Germline V gives CDR1 DFQATT, CDR2 SNEGSKA (reference sequence). CDR3 length: 14 amino acids. The table lists this clonotype with a few counts. The antigen remains undetermined. Regarding the study as a whole: Alpha-beta T cells present about two months after transplant were reported to originate from several hundred expanded graft clones.

TCRbeta library construction was performed incorporating unique molecular identifiers. TCRdb itself ran the PCR reads through MiXCR, one entry per CDR3 protein. The repertoire has fewer than 700,000 distinct CDR3 sequences, 13% of them found once; the top ten carry around 2.2%. Source: PBMCs, mostly from graft donor cells, taken 360 days after TCRalphabeta/CD19-depleted stem cell transplant. This TCR was sampled from a male patient aged 10 to 17 who had a stem cell transplant for acute myeloid leukemia, so the T cells may come from the graft donor. The V and J genes are TRBV20-1 and TRBJ2-3; 13 bases align to TRBD2. The CDR3 sequence is CSASTSGRADTQYF. The CDR3 DNA follows: TGCAGTGCTAGTACTAGCGGGAGGGCAGATACGCAGTATTTT.